This T cell receptor beta chain was sequenced in a study of early T cells in non-severe SARS-CoV-2 infection. Concerning this clonotype: Its antigen is currently unknown. A read error may produce the germline difference seen at one junction end.

The study, taken as a whole, reports: There was a bias toward anti-spike CD8 responses in VDJdb matching, which missed private and CD4 specificities.

The CDR3 has 14 residues. CDR1 SQVTM and CDR2 ANQGSEA come from the germline V gene. Individual cDNA molecules each received unique molecular identifiers attached to them. One entry per CDR3 protein, called by TCRdb with MiXCR from the 5' RACE reads. The sample has about 43,000 distinct CDR3 sequences, approximately 10% seen once. This receptor was taken from an adult who was a healthcare worker with PCR-confirmed SARS-CoV-2 infection or an uninfected control (not recorded which). The sequenced sample consisted of whole blood. This sequence joins TRBV29-1 and TRBJ2-2, with a tentative D call TRBD2 (5 bases). CDR3: CSVEENSYTGELFF. DNA of the CDR3: TGCAGCGTTGAAGAGAACAGTTACACCGGGGAGCTTTTTTTT.